In this sample, the clone carrying this TCR beta chain turned up once. The antigen remains undetermined. Some clones are missing from TCRdb's copy, which holds only in-frame ones; the method was immunoSEQ multiplex PCR. The sample lists approximately 75,000 clones, approximately 87% occurring once. The CDR3 length is 16 residues. V shed 4 bases, J shed 3 bases, and the junction held 9 bases outside the gene matches. The data stem from a study of OX40 agonist ivuxolimab in advanced cancers. Across the whole study: Prior anti-PD-1, anti-PD-L1 or anti-CTLA-4 therapy was allowed; more than 30% had some. Partial responses were achieved by three patients: one hepatocellular carcinoma, two cutaneous melanoma.

Study-wide results and caveats: Low clonal expansion, among the lowest seen, marked partial responders at 0.1-3.0 mg/kg. CD4+ and CD8+ blood T cells expanded clonally by week 6 at 0.1 to 3.0 mg/kg.

This receptor was taken from an adult with an advanced solid tumor such as melanoma, head and neck, liver or kidney cancer. The chain has TRBV5-3 and TRBJ1-4, with TRBD1 identical over 7 bases. TRBV5-3 is marked as an open reading frame, function uncertain. The sample was CD4+ or CD8+ T cells sorted from blood, taken in a trial of the OX40 agonist ivuxolimab. The chain's CDR3 is CARSPTTGPANEKLFF. CDR3 bases: TGTGCCAGAAGCCCAACGACAGGGCCGGCTAATGAAAAACTGTTTTTT.